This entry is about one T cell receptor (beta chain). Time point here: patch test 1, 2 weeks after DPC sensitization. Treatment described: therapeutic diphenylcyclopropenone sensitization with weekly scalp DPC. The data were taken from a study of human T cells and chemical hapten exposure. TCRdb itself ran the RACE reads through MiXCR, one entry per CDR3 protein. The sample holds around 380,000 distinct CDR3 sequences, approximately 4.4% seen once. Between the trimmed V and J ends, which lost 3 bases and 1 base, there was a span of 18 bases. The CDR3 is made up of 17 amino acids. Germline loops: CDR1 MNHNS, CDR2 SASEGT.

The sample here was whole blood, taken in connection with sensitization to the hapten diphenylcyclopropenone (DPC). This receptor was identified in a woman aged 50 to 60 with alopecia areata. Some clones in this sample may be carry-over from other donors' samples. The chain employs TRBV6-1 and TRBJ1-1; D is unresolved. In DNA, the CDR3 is TGTGCCAGCAGTGATACGTTAGTTGCCTTTCGGAACACTGAAGCTTTCTTT. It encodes CASSDTLVAFRNTEAFF.